One and the same sample provided the 12 T cell receptor beta chains below, sequenced in a study of blood T cell repertoires in COVID-19. Some clones are missing from TCRdb's copy, which holds only in-frame ones; the method was immunoSEQ multiplex PCR. The sample yields roughly 120,000 clones, around nine tenths seen once. The sample comprised peripheral blood. These receptors were taken from a woman aged 45-65 years with active or convalescent COVID-19.

The chain recombines TRBV10-3 with TRBJ1-6; D remains ambiguous. The V gene's germline CDR1 is ENHRY and CDR2 SYGVKD. The length of the CDR3 is 14 residues. V gave up 5 bases and J gave up 3 bases, with 8 bases separating them. CDR3 nucleotide sequence: TGTGCCATCAGTTCGACTGGCTATAATTCACCCCTCCACTTT. Amino acids: CAISSTGYNSPLHF.

The chain joins TRBV6-4 to TRBJ2-1; 8 positions match TRBD2. The CDR3 runs 15 residues. Germline values: CDR1 MRHNA, CDR2 SNTAGT. J gave up 8 bases and V 0 bases, and 6 bases lay outside the gene matches. CDR3 in DNA: TGTGCCAGCAGTGACTCGTTTGCGGGAGGCCATGAGCAGTTCTTC. Its protein is CASSDSFAGGHEQFF.

The chain recombines TRBV7-8 with TRBJ2-3, with TRBD2 matching 11 bases. CDR1 and CDR2 (germline): SGHVS, FQNEAQ. Unmatched junction bases numbered 1, after V lost 4 bases and J lost 4 bases. The CDR3 spans 14 residues. The CDR3 sequence: CASSYSGRADTQYF. CDR3 DNA: TGTGCCAGCAGCTATAGCGGGAGGGCAGATACGCAGTATTTT.

The chain combines TRBV12-3 or TRBV12-4 with TRBJ1-2; 7 positions agree with TRBD1. The CDR3 runs to 13 residues. Trimming took 3 bases from V and 7 from J; bases not matched to a gene: 5. The CDR3 is CASSFQGGLGYTF. The CDR3 DNA sequence: TGTGCCAGCAGTTTTCAGGGGGGTCTTGGCTACACCTTC.

This clone was seen a single time. The chain couples TRBV5-5 to TRBJ1-4, with D perhaps TRBD1 (6 bases). Trimming left V 4 bases short and J 2 bases short, with 9 bases between. The germline V gene has CDR1 SGHKS and CDR2 YYEKEE (reference sequence). This CDR3 region has 14 residues. The CDR3 loop is CASSPTGTNEKLFF. The CDR3 nucleotides read TGTGCCAGCAGCCCTACAGGGACTAATGAAAAACTGTTTTTT.

V is TRBV7-6 and J is TRBJ1-4; 9 bases agree with TRBD1. V lost 5 bases to trimming and J lost 3 bases; unmatched junction nucleotides: 4. CDR1 SGHVS and CDR2 FNYEAQ come from the germline V gene. The CDR3 is made up of 15 amino acids. The CDR3 protein is CASSETGGPNEKLFF. The CDR3 DNA follows: TGTGCCAGCAGCGAAACAGGGGGCCCTAATGAAAAACTGTTTTTT.

This chain links TRBV28 with TRBJ2-7, with D unresolved. The CDR3 extends over 16 amino acids. Germline loops: CDR1 MDHEN, CDR2 SYDVKM. V was shortened by 3 bases and J by 4 bases, with 19 bases between the two germline ends. In DNA, the CDR3 is TGTGCCAGCAGTTTTTTTCAGGCAGTGACGAAATACGAGCAGTACTTC. It codes for CASSFFQAVTKYEQYF.

The genes are TRBV14 and TRBJ2-1, with D unclear. Germline V gene lookup returns CDR1 SGHDN and CDR2 FVKESK. The V end was cut by 1 base, the J end by 9 bases, with 10 bases between. The CDR3 is 13 amino acids. The CDR3 spells CASSQGALFEQFF. CDR3 DNA: TGTGCCAGCAGCCAAGGCGCGTTGTTTGAGCAGTTCTTC.

This chain links TRBV28 with TRBJ2-7; tentatively, D is TRBD1 (6 bases). With 9 bases removed from V and 2 bases from J, the gap between germline ends came to 20 bases. The CDR3 is 15 amino acids. From germline, CDR1 is MDHEN and CDR2 SYDVKM. The CDR3: CASYWTAPPTYEQYF. CDR3 nucleotides: TGTGCCAGTTACTGGACAGCCCCACCTACCTACGAGCAGTACTTC. Variable domain in full (rest from reference TRBV28 and TRBJ2-7): DVKVTQSSRYLVKRTGEKVFLECVQDMDHENMFWYRQDPGLGLRLIYFSYDVKMKEKGDIPEGYSVSREKKERFSLILESASTNQTSMYLCASYWTAPPTYEQYFGPGTRLTVT.

This clone was recorded once. Here the CDR3 reads CGVRTVTYNEQFF. The DNA of the CDR3 is TGTGGGGTCAGGACAGTAACCTACAATGAGCAGTTCTTC. The rearrangement uses TRBV2 and TRBJ2-1; possible D gene TRBD1, 6 bases. CDR1 and CDR2 from the germline V gene are SNHLY and FYNNEI. This CDR3 has 13 residues. Drawing the rest from reference TRBV2 and TRBJ2-1, the complete variable domain is EPEVTQTPSHQVTQMGQEVILRCVPISNHLYFYWYRQILGQKVEFLVSFYNNEISEKSEIFDDQFSVERPDGSNFTLKIRSTKLEDSAMYFCGVRTVTYNEQFFGPGTRLTVL.

This chain joins TRBV5-1 and TRBJ1-1; 9 nucleotides agree with TRBD1. CDR3 length equals 14 residues. V gave up 4 bases and J gave up 2 bases; unmatched junction bases: 3. CDR1 is SGHRS and CDR2 is YFSETQ in the germline V gene. This CDR3 reads CASSLDRGNTEAFF. The CDR3 coding sequence is TGCGCCAGCAGCCTGGACAGGGGAAACACTGAAGCTTTCTTT.

The gene calls are TRBV4-1 and TRBJ2-1; TRBD1 matches at 9 bases. This CDR3 contains 15 residues. The V gene end was trimmed by 2 bases and the J gene end by 9 bases; junction bases not matched to a gene: 8. Germline loops: CDR1 MGHRA, CDR2 YSYEKL. CDR3 bases: TGCGCCAGCAGCCAACCCCGGGACAGGGTTACTGAGCAGTTCTTC. Translation gives CASSQPRDRVTEQFF.